The clone carrying this T cell receptor beta chain was seen a single time. Sequencing was performed with immunoSEQ multiplex PCR; in TCRdb, only in-frame clones are kept and a portion is missing. The profile shows about 370,000 clones, roughly 90% of them singletons. The entry originates in a study of blood T cell repertoires in COVID-19. Background on the study: In each case, the material was cDNA or gDNA derived from T cells, B-cell-depleted T cells, or PBMCs.

The sequence was obtained from a woman in her 30s with COVID-19, enrolled during active disease. Sequenced sample: peripheral blood.

The CDR3 reads CASSLDFIPSTDTQYF. CDR3 DNA: TGTGCCAGCAGCTTGGATTTTATTCCTTCCACAGATACGCAGTATTTT. V and J are TRBV5-4 and TRBJ2-3; D ambiguous. The CDR3 is made up of 16 amino acids. V lost 0 bases to trimming and J lost 2 bases, with 13 bases between them. CDR1 SGHNT and CDR2 YYREEE come from the germline V gene (reference sequence).